The clone carrying this T cell receptor (beta chain) was observed a few times. Its antigen is as yet unknown. Arm-PCR of CDR3 regions and iRepertoire HTBI primers were the basis on which TCR beta libraries were built. TCRdb itself ran the multiplex PCR reads through MiXCR, one entry per CDR3 protein. Of 400,000 to 500,000 distinct CDR3 sequences in the sample, 12% to 15% were seen once. Noted time point: newly diagnosed GD, antithyroid drugs for less than 3 months. Extracted RNA from PBMCs served as the source of the TCR library. The source of the sample is a study of regulatory T cells in long-lasting Graves disease. General study points: Persistent Graves' patients showed a TCR diversity that was lower than that of newly diagnosed ones. Peripheral blood alone, not thyroid tissue, underwent study. Persistent disease was characterized by preferential usage of TRBV28, TRBJ1-2 and TRBJ2-5.

The CDR3 is 17 amino acids. Germline V CDR1 and CDR2: MNHNS, SASEGT. V gave up 6 bases and J gave up 0 bases; unmatched junction bases: 7. Separately, the same data were catalogued under a study of T cells in Graves' hyperthyroidism and ophthalmopathy.

The receptor comes from a woman between 50 and 59 years old with Graves disease. This chain joins TRBV6-1 and TRBJ2-6; 8 nucleotides agree with TRBD1. Sample: peripheral blood mononuclear cells (PBMCs), taken at new diagnosis, from a patient treated with antithyroid drugs. CDR3 coding DNA: TGTGCCAGCAGCGGACAGGGCTACCACTCTGGGGCCAACGTCCTGACTTTC. It specifies CASSGQGYHSGANVLTF.